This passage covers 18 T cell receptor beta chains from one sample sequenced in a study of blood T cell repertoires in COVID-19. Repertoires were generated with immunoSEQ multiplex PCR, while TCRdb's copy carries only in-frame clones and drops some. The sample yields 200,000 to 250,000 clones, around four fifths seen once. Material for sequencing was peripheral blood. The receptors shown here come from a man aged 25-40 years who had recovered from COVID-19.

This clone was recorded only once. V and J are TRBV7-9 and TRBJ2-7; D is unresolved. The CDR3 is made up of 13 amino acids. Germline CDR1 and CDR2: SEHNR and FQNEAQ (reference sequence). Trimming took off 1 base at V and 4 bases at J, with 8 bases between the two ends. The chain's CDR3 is CASSLGNRYEQYV. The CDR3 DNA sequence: TGTGCCAGCAGCTTAGGAAACAGATACGAGCAGTACGTC.

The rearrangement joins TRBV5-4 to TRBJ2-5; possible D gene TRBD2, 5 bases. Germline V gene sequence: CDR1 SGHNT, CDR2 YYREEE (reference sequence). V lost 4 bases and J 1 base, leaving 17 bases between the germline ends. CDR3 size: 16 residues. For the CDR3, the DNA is TGTGCCAGCAGCCCTATCGGACGGGAATCCCAAGAGACCCAGTACTTC. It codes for CASSPIGRESQETQYF.

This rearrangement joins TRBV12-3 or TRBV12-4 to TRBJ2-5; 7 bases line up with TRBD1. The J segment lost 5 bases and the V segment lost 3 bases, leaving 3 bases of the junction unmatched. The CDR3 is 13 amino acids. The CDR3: CASSLRGRETQYF. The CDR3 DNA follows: TGTGCCAGCAGTTTGAGGGGGCGTGAGACCCAGTACTTC.

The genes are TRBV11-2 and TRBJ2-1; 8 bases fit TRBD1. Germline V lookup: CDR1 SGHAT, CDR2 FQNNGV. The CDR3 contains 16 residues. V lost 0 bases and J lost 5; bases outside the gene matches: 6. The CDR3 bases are TGTGCCAGCAGCTTAGATACAGGGGGAGGTAACAATGAGCAGTTCTTC. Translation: CASSLDTGGGNNEQFF.

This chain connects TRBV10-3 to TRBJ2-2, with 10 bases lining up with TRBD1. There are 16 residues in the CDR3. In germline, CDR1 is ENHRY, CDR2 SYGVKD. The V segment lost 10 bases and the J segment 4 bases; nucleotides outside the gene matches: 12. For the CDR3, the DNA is TGTGCCACAAAGACCGGGACAGGGGATTCCACCGGGGAGCTGTTTTTT. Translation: CATKTGTGDSTGELFF.

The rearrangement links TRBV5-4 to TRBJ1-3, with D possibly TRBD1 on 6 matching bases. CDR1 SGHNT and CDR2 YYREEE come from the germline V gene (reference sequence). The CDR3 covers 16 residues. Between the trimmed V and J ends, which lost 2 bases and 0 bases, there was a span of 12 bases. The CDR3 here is CASSFQGGSSGNTIYF. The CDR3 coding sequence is TGTGCCAGCAGCTTTCAAGGGGGAAGCTCTGGAAACACCATATATTTT.

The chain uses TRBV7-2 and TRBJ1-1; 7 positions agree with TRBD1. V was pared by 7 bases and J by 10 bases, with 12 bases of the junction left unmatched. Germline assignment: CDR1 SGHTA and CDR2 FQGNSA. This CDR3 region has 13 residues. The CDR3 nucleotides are TGTGCCAGCAACAACCGACAGGGAATTGGAGCTTTCTTT. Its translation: CASNNRQGIGAFF.

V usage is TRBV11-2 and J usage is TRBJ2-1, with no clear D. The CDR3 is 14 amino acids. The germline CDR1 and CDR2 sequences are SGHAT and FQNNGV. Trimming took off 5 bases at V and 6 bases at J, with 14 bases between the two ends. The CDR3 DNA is TGTGCCAGCAGCCAATCTCTCGTGGCCAATGAGCAGTTCTTC. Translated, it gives CASSQSLVANEQFF.

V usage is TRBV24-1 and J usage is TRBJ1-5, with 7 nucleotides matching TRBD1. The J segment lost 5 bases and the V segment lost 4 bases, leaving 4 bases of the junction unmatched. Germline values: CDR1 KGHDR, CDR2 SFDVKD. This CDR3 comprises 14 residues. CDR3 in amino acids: CATSEQGNYQPQHF. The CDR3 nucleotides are TGTGCCACCAGTGAACAGGGGAATTATCAGCCCCAGCATTTT.

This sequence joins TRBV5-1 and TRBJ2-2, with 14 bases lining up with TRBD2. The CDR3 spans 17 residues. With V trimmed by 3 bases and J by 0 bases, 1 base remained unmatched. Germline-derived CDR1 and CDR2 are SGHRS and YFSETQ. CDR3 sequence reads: CASSWGLAGANTGELFF. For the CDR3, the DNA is TGCGCCAGCAGCTGGGGACTAGCGGGGGCGAACACCGGGGAGCTGTTTTTT.

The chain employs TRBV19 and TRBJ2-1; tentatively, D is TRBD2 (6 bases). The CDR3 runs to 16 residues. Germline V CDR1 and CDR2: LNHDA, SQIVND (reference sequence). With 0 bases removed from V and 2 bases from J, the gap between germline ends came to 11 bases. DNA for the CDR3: TGTGCCAGTAGTATAGAAACTAGCCTTCCCTACAATGAGCAGTTCTTC. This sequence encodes CASSIETSLPYNEQFF.

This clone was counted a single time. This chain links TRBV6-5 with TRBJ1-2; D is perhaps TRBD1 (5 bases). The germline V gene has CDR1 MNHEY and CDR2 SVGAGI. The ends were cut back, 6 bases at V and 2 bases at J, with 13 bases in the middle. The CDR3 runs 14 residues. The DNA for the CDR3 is TGTGCCAGCAGGATACTCGGGGGGAACTATGGCTACACCTTC. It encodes CASRILGGNYGYTF.

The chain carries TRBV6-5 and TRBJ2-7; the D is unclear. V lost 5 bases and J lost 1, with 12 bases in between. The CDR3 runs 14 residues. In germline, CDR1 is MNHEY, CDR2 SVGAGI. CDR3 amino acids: CASSPLGSSYEQYF. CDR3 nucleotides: TGTGCCAGCAGTCCCCTCGGGTCTTCCTACGAGCAGTACTTC.

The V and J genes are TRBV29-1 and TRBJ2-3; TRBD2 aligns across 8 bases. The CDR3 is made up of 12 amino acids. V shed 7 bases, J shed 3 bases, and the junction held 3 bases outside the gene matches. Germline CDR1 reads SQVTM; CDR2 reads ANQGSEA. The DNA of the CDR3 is TGCAGCGACAGCGGGGGAACAGATACGCAGTATTTT. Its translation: CSDSGGTDTQYF.

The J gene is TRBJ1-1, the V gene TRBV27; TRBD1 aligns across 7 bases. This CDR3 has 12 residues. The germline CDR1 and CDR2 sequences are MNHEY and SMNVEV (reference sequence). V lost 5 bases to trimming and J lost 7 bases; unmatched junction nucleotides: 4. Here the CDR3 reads CASSQTGSEAFF. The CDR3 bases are TGTGCCAGCAGTCAGACAGGGAGTGAAGCTTTCTTT.

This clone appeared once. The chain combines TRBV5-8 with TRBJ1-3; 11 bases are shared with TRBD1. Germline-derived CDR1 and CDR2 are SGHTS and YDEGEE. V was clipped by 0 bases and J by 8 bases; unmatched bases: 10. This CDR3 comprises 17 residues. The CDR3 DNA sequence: TGTGCCAGCAGCTTGGGCATGTTAGGGACAGGGGGTGACACCATATATTTT. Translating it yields CASSLGMLGTGGDTIYF.

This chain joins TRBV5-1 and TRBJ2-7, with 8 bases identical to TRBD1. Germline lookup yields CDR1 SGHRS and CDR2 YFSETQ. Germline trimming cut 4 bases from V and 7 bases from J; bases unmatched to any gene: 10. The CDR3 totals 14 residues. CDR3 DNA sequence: TGCGCCAGCAGCCCAGGACAGGGAGTCGGGGAGCAGTACGTC. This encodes CASSPGQGVGEQYV.

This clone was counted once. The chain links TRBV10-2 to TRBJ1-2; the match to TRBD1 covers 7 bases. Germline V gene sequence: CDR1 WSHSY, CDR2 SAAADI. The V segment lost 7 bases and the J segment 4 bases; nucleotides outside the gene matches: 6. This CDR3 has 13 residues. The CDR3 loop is CASTATGTYGYTF. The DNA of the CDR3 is TGCGCCAGCACTGCGACAGGGACCTATGGCTACACCTTC.